The 11 T cell receptor beta chains below come from one sample, sequenced in a study of T cells in localized non-small cell lung cancer. This table comes from immunoSEQ multiplex PCR, and its TCRdb copy is limited to in-frame clones, with some not included. The table lists 90,000 to 100,000 clones, around 90% of them singletons. The material sequenced was PBMCs, taken before any cancer treatment. These receptors were collected from a woman aged 35-75 years with stage II squamous cell lung carcinoma.

The chain has TRBV28 and TRBJ1-3, with a tentative D call TRBD1 (5 bases). CDR3 length equals 15 residues. The V and J ends lost 2 bases and 11 bases respectively, with 19 bases between them. The V gene's germline CDR1 is MDHEN and CDR2 SYDVKM. DNA of the CDR3: TGTGCCAGCAGTTTAATTGAAATTGGCACAGGCCCCATATATTTT. Its protein product is CASSLIEIGTGPIYF.

The V call is TRBV6-1, the J call TRBJ1-1; no clear D gene. With 2 bases removed from V and 2 bases from J, the gap between germline ends came to 9 bases. The germline CDR1 and CDR2 sequences are MNHNS and SASEGT. The CDR3 runs to 14 residues. Here the CDR3 reads CASSEKWGNTEAFF. In nucleotides, the CDR3 is TGTGCCAGCAGTGAAAAATGGGGAAACACTGAAGCTTTCTTT.

The chain uses TRBV14 and TRBJ1-2; no clear D gene. CDR1 SGHDN and CDR2 FVKESK come from the germline V gene. This CDR3 is 13 amino acids long. Trimming pared 4 bases from V and 3 bases from J, leaving 9 bases between. Here the CDR3 reads CASSPGIDYGYTF. CDR3 DNA sequence: TGTGCCAGCAGCCCTGGGATTGACTATGGCTACACCTTC.

The V gene is TRBV6-5, the J gene TRBJ1-1; no clear D. Germline assignment: CDR1 MNHEY and CDR2 SVGAGI. The CDR3 has 14 amino acids. Between the trimmed V and J ends, which lost 2 bases and 11 bases, there was a span of 18 bases. The CDR3 loop is CASSYASTGRWAFF. In DNA, the CDR3 is TGTGCCAGCAGTTACGCGAGTACGGGGAGATGGGCTTTCTTT.

The gene calls are TRBV30 and TRBJ1-2; D not resolved. V shed 3 bases and J shed 8 bases, with 7 bases lying between them. CDR1 and CDR2 (germline): GTSNPN, SVGIG (reference sequence). This CDR3 has 10 amino acids. In nucleotides, the CDR3 is TGTGCCTGGAGCGCAGGCGGCTACACCTTC. The encoded protein is CAWSAGGYTF. The full variable domain, with the rest looked up from reference TRBV30 and TRBJ1-2, is SQTIHQWPATLVQPVGSPLSLECTVEGTSNPNLYWYRQAAGRGLQLLFYSVGIGQISSEVPQNLSASRPQDRQFILSSKKLLLSDSGFYLCAWSAGGYTFGSGTRLTVV.

This clone occurred once. The chain has TRBV5-6 and TRBJ2-1; 8 bases are shared with TRBD2. This CDR3 contains 17 residues. Trimming removed 4 bases from V and 6 bases from J; junction bases left unmatched: 15. CDR1 is SGHDT and CDR2 is YYEEEE in the germline V gene. This chain's CDR3 is CASSALTGTRRGNEQFF. For the CDR3, the DNA is TGTGCCAGCAGCGCATTGACCGGGACTAGAAGGGGCAATGAGCAGTTCTTC.

V gene TRBV5-8 combines with J gene TRBJ1-1; no firm D call. There are 13 residues in the CDR3. Between the trimmed V and J ends, which lost 2 bases and 6 bases, there was a span of 11 bases. Germline loops: CDR1 SGHTS, CDR2 YDEGEE. As DNA, the CDR3 is TGTGCCAGCAGCTTCGGTTGGCAGTCTGAAGCTTTCTTT. This gives the protein CASSFGWQSEAFF.

The chain employs TRBV27 and TRBJ1-4; unclear D gene. Germline V lookup: CDR1 MNHEY, CDR2 SMNVEV (reference sequence). The CDR3 is made up of 16 amino acids. Trimming took 3 bases from V and 8 from J, leaving 19 bases between them. CDR3 region: CASSFPRMEVGEKLFF. The CDR3 coding sequence is TGTGCCAGCAGTTTTCCCCGTATGGAAGTTGGGGAAAAACTGTTTTTT.

V gene TRBV2 combines with J gene TRBJ2-7, with 8 positions matching TRBD2. This CDR3 spans 13 amino acids. Trimming took 5 bases from V and 6 from J; bases not matched to a gene: 6. Germline CDR1 SNHLY, CDR2 FYNNEI. The CDR3: CASSRGLAREQYF. DNA of the CDR3: TGTGCCAGCAGTCGCGGACTAGCACGCGAGCAGTACTTC.

There are a few counts of this clone. The V and J genes are TRBV6-1 and TRBJ1-5; weak D call: TRBD1 (6 bases). The CDR3 sequence is 16 residues long. Trimming removed 1 base from V and 2 bases from J, with 12 bases in between. From germline, CDR1 is MNHNS and CDR2 SASEGT. CDR3 residues: CASSEVGGHGNQPQHF. The CDR3 bases are TGTGCCAGCAGTGAAGTGGGGGGGCATGGCAATCAGCCCCAGCATTTT.

V is TRBV27 and J is TRBJ2-1; 10 bases align to TRBD2. Germline assignment: CDR1 MNHEY and CDR2 SMNVEV (reference sequence). The CDR3 is 15 residues long. V shed 7 bases, J shed 4 bases, and the junction held 7 bases outside the gene matches. The CDR3: CASTPGLAEYNEQFF. CDR3 sequence (DNA): TGTGCCAGCACCCCCGGACTAGCGGAGTACAATGAGCAGTTCTTC.